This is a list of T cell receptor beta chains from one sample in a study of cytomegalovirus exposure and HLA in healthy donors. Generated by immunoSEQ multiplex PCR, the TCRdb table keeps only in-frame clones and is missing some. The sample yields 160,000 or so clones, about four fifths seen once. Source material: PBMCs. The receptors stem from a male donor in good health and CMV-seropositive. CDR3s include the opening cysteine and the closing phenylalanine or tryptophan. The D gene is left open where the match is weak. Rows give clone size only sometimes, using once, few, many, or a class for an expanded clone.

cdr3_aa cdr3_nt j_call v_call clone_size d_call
CASSPSWGGQNTGELFF TGTGCCAGCAGCCCAAGCTGGGGGGGGCAGAACACCGGGGAGCTGTTTTTT TRBJ2-2 TRBV9 . .
CASSRWAGGVSEAFF TGTGCCAGCAGCAGATGGGCAGGGGGAGTTTCTGAAGCTTTCTTT TRBJ1-1 TRBV14 few TRBD1
CASSIRGSSATSSYEQYF TGTGCCAGTAGTATAAGAGGGTCGAGCGCCACGAGCTCCTACGAGCAGTACTTC TRBJ2-7 TRBV19 . .
CASSRLGSGANGLTF TGCGCCAGCAGCCGGTTGGGATCTGGGGCCAACGGCCTGACTTTC TRBJ2-6 TRBV5-1 . .
CASSLGTGGRSYEQYF TGTGCCAGTAGTCTTGGGACAGGGGGTAGGTCCTACGAGCAGTACTTC TRBJ2-7 TRBV19 . TRBD1
CASSVGGSGRFNEQFF TGTGCCAGCAGCGTAGGAGGTAGCGGGAGATTCAATGAGCAGTTCTTC TRBJ2-1 TRBV9 . TRBD2
CASSFPGLAYEQYF TGTGCCAGCAGCTTTCCGGGACTAGCCTACGAGCAGTACTTC TRBJ2-7 TRBV7-2 . TRBD2
CASSLGASGRTGELFF TGCGCCAGCAGCTTGGGCGCGTCAGGGAGGACCGGGGAGCTGTTTTTT TRBJ2-2 TRBV5-1 . .
CASSRQGNTEAFF TGTGCCAGCAGTAGACAGGGGAACACTGAAGCTTTCTTT TRBJ1-1 TRBV27 few TRBD1
CASSQDRRGARSDAFF TGTGCCAGCAGCCAAGATCGGAGGGGCGCGAGATCCGACGCTTTCTTT TRBJ1-1 TRBV14 . .
CASTRWGGDYEQYF TGTGCCAGCACCCGCTGGGGAGGAGACTACGAGCAGTACTTC TRBJ2-7 TRBV27 . .
CASSSGQGQEYGYTF TGTGCCAGTAGTAGCGGACAGGGCCAAGAGTATGGCTACACCTTC TRBJ1-2 TRBV19 . TRBD1
CASSSLAESNEQFF TGTGCCAGCAGCTCCCTAGCGGAATCCAATGAGCAGTTCTTC TRBJ2-1 TRBV7-2 . TRBD2
CASSVLDRVIYNEQFF TGTGCCAGCAGCGTCCTAGACAGGGTGATCTACAATGAGCAGTTCTTC TRBJ2-1 TRBV9 . TRBD1
CASTLAGADEQYF TGCGCCAGCACGCTAGCGGGGGCTGACGAGCAGTACTTC TRBJ2-7 TRBV10-2 . TRBD2
CASSVPLGSGNNEQFF TGTGCCAGCAGTGTACCTTTGGGATCGGGGAACAATGAGCAGTTCTTC TRBJ2-1 TRBV27 . .
CASSLLGQGQPQHF TGTGCCAGCAGTTTGCTAGGACAGGGTCAGCCCCAGCATTTT TRBJ1-5 TRBV28 few TRBD1
CASSSGTQGQAVYEQYF TGTGCCAGCAGCTCAGGAACACAGGGACAGGCAGTCTACGAGCAGTACTTC TRBJ2-7 TRBV7-7 . TRBD1
CASSEGQSYEQYF TGCGCCAGCAGTGAAGGACAGTCCTACGAGCAGTACTTC TRBJ2-7 TRBV10-1 once .
CASSLVQGLGVNTEAFF TGTGCCAGCAGCTTAGTGCAGGGCTTAGGGGTGAACACTGAAGCTTTCTTT TRBJ1-1 TRBV7-9 . .
CASSILASGSDEQYF TGTGCCAGTAGTATTCTGGCTAGCGGGAGTGACGAGCAGTACTTC TRBJ2-7 TRBV19 . TRBD2
CASSLGGDRGYEQFF TGTGCCAGCAGCTTAGGAGGGGACAGGGGCTATGAGCAGTTCTTC TRBJ2-1 TRBV11-3 . TRBD1
CASTYTSAHYEQYF TGCGCCAGCACCTATACTAGCGCACACTACGAGCAGTACTTC TRBJ2-7 TRBV5-1 few TRBD2
CAWSTPRATNEKLFF TGTGCCTGGAGTACCCCCCGGGCAACTAATGAAAAACTGTTTTTT TRBJ1-4 TRBV30 . .
CASRVGTGNNSPLHF TGTGCCAGCAGGGTGGGGACAGGGAACAATTCACCCCTCCACTTT TRBJ1-6 TRBV19 once TRBD1
CATQREYQLEGYTF TGTGCCACGCAAAGGGAGTACCAATTAGAGGGCTACACCTTC TRBJ1-2 TRBV15 few .
CASSPGPAVFSGANVLTF TGTGCCAGCAGCCCCGGCCCCGCGGTGTTCTCTGGGGCCAACGTCCTGACTTTC TRBJ2-6 TRBV5-5 . .
CASSLNQGPTITEAFF TGTGCCAGCAGCCTGAACCAGGGGCCTACGATCACTGAAGCTTTCTTT TRBJ1-1 TRBV4-2 few .
CASSSAQGRTETQYF TGTGCCAGCAGCTCGGCTCAGGGGCGGACAGAGACCCAGTACTTC TRBJ2-5 TRBV5-4 . .
CASSLTQGGTDTQYF TGCGCCAGCAGCTTGACACAGGGGGGCACAGATACGCAGTATTTT TRBJ2-3 TRBV5-1 . TRBD1
CASSLAGLQIGDTQYF TGCGCCAGCAGCTTGGCCGGACTACAAATAGGGGATACGCAGTATTTT TRBJ2-3 TRBV5-1 . .
CASSLDTGSGNTIYF TGCGCCAGCAGCTTGGACACAGGGTCTGGAAACACCATATATTTT TRBJ1-3 TRBV5-1 . .
CASRKASGANVLTF TGTGCCAGTAGGAAAGCCTCTGGGGCCAACGTCCTGACTTTC TRBJ2-6 TRBV19 . .
CASSHRQGLDGYTF TGTGCCAGCAGCCATCGACAGGGTCTCGACGGCTACACCTTC TRBJ1-2 TRBV4-2 . TRBD1
CASSTGQGLVGELFF TGCGCCAGCAGCACCGGACAGGGTTTAGTCGGGGAGCTGTTTTTT TRBJ2-2 TRBV5-1 . TRBD1
CATSRDPQGETQYF TGTGCCACCAGCAGAGATCCACAGGGGGAAACCCAGTACTTC TRBJ2-5 TRBV15 . TRBD1
CASSVGLGLAGAYNEQFF TGTGCCAGCAGCGTAGGCTTGGGACTAGCGGGTGCCTACAATGAGCAGTTCTTC TRBJ2-1 TRBV9 . TRBD2
CASSQFGGLYEQYF TGTGCCAGCAGCCAGTTTGGAGGGCTCTACGAGCAGTACTTC TRBJ2-7 TRBV14 . .
CASRLEGYGYTF TGTGCCAGCCGACTAGAGGGCTATGGCTACACCTTC TRBJ1-2 TRBV19 . .
CASAQGGNTEAFF TGCGCCAGCGCCCAAGGGGGGAACACTGAAGCTTTCTTT TRBJ1-1 TRBV5-1 once .
CAISELIGQGWSDTQYF TGTGCCATCAGTGAGTTGATAGGACAGGGCTGGTCAGATACGCAGTATTTT TRBJ2-3 TRBV10-3 . TRBD1